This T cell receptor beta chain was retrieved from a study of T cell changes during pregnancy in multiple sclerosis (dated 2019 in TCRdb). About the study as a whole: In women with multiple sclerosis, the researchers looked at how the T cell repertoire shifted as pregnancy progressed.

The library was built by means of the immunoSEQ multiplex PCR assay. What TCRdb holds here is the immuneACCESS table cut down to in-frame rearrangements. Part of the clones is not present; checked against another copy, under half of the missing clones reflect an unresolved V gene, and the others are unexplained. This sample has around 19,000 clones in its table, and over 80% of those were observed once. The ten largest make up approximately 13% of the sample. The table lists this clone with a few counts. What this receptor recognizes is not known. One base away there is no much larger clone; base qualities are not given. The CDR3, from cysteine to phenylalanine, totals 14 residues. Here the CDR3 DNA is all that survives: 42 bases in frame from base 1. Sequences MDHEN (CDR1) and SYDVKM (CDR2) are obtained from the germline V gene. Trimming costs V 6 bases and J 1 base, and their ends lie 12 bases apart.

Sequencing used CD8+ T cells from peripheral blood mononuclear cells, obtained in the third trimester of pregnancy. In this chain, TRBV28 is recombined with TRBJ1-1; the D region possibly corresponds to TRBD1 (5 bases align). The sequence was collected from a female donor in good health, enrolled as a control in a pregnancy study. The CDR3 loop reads CASSDRTSNTEAFF. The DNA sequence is TGTGCCAGCAGCGATCGGACATCGAACACTGAAGCTTTCTTT. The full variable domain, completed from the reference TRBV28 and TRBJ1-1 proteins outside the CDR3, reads DVKVTQSSRYLVKRTGEKVFLECVQDMDHENMFWYRQDPGLGLRLIYFSYDVKMKEKGDIPEGYSVSREKKERFSLILESASTNQTSMYLCASSDRTSNTEAFFGQGTRLTVV.